One sample yielded the 32 T cell receptor beta chains listed below, sequenced in a study of T-cell reconstitution after alpha-beta-depleted transplantation in children. Unique molecular identifiers were incorporated during preparation of the TCRbeta library. TCRdb reanalysed the PCR reads using MiXCR and keeps one entry per CDR3 protein. The sample lists some 220,000 distinct CDR3 sequences, roughly 10% occurring once. This specimen was PBMCs from the stem cell graft donor, taken from the stem cell graft. The receptors derive from a human donor who donated a stem cell graft to a child with acute lymphoblastic leukemia.

This clonotype has only a few counts. The chain's CDR3 is CASSYSWTGALETQYF. Here the CDR3 DNA reads TGTGCCAGCAGTTACTCCTGGACAGGGGCTTTGGAGACCCAGTACTTC. The chain joins TRBV6-5 to TRBJ2-5; TRBD1 aligns across 9 bases. J was trimmed by 5 bases and V by 0 bases; bases with no gene match: 7. The germline V gene has CDR1 MNHEY and CDR2 SVGAGI. CDR3 length equals 16 residues.

The chain is built from TRBV6-5 and TRBJ2-7, with 8 bases matching TRBD2. CDR1 is MNHEY and CDR2 is SVGAGI in the germline V gene. The junction had 13 bases not matched to a gene; V was cut back by 0 bases and J by 6 bases. The CDR3 has 17 residues. The CDR3 sequence: CASSYSKPGGPPSEQYF. CDR3 nucleotide sequence: TGTGCCAGCAGTTACTCGAAACCGGGGGGGCCTCCAAGCGAGCAGTACTTC.

This clonotype was found many times. This chain uses TRBV4-1 with TRBJ1-1; 10 bases map to TRBD1. CDR3 length: 15 amino acids. V dropped 1 base and J dropped 4; count of bases not matched to a gene: 3. Germline loops: CDR1 MGHRA, CDR2 YSYEKL. The DNA of the CDR3 is TGCGCCAGCAGCCAAGTAGACAGGGGGCTCACTGAAGCTTTCTTT. This codes for CASSQVDRGLTEAFF.

This clonotype was seen more than once but under ten times. The V call is TRBV5-1, the J call TRBJ1-1; TRBD1 matches at 7 bases. The germline gives CDR1 SGHRS, CDR2 YFSETQ. The CDR3 loop spans 15 amino acids. The V and J ends lost 0 bases and 4 bases, in that order; junction bases with no gene match: 6. Here the CDR3 reads CASSLAPQGSTEAFF. DNA of the CDR3: TGCGCCAGCAGCTTGGCCCCACAGGGGAGCACTGAAGCTTTCTTT.

V usage is TRBV7-2 and J usage is TRBJ2-5, with D possibly called TRBD1 or TRBD2 (5 bases each). The CDR3 is 14 residues long. V was pared by 3 bases and J by 3 bases, with 11 bases between. Germline-derived CDR1 and CDR2 are SGHTA and FQGNSA. The DNA for the CDR3 is TGTGCCAGCAGCTTGGGACGGTTTGAAGAGACCCAGTACTTC. It yields the protein CASSLGRFEETQYF.

Ten or more counts support this clonotype. The gene calls are TRBV12-3 or TRBV12-4 and TRBJ1-6, with a possible D match to TRBD1 (5 bases). CDR3 length equals 15 residues. V shed 3 bases and J shed 0 bases, with 6 bases lying between them. CDR3 protein: CASSLGGSYNSPLHF. In DNA, the CDR3 is TGTGCCAGCAGTTTGGGGGGCTCCTATAATTCACCCCTCCACTTT.

This clonotype was observed a few times. The chain uses TRBV5-1 and TRBJ1-1; no definite D call. Per germline, CDR1 SGHRS and CDR2 YFSETQ. V was trimmed by 3 bases and J by 0 bases, leaving 18 bases between them. This CDR3 has 17 residues. CDR3 sequence (DNA): TGCGCCAGCAGCTCCGACATGTGGGTCGGGGTGAACACTGAAGCTTTCTTT. As protein: CASSSDMWVGVNTEAFF.

The chain couples TRBV7-8 to TRBJ1-3, with D hard to call. Per germline, CDR1 SGHVS and CDR2 FQNEAQ. With 1 base removed from V and 0 bases from J, the gap between germline ends came to 10 bases. This CDR3 is built from 16 residues. The CDR3 sequence: CASSLDGPSSGNTIYF. The CDR3 coding sequence is TGTGCCAGCAGCTTAGACGGCCCTAGCTCTGGAAACACCATATATTTT.

In its sample, this clonotype was seen many times. The chain recombines TRBV29-1 with TRBJ1-1; tentatively, D is TRBD1 (5 bases). V was trimmed by 6 bases and J by 1 base, leaving 12 bases between them. This CDR3 has 13 residues. CDR1 and CDR2 (germline): SQVTM, ANQGSEA. The CDR3 nucleotides read TGCAGCGTAACCGGGACCCAGAACACTGAAGCTTTCTTT. Translation gives CSVTGTQNTEAFF.

This clonotype showed up many times. The chain joins TRBV24-1 to TRBJ2-7; 9 bases are a match to TRBD1. Germline V gives CDR1 KGHDR, CDR2 SFDVKD. The CDR3 extends over 14 amino acids. Trimming took 3 bases from V and 5 from J; bases not matched to a gene: 4. CDR3 DNA: TGTGCCACCAGTGATCCCCGGACAGGGGACGAGCAGTACTTC. This gives the protein CATSDPRTGDEQYF.

This clonotype showed up just a few times. This chain joins TRBV12-3 or TRBV12-4 and TRBJ2-1, with D possibly matching TRBD1 (6 bases). This CDR3 has 16 amino acids. V gave up 2 bases and J gave up 0 bases, with 11 bases separating them. Here the CDR3 DNA reads TGTGCCAGCAGTTTAACAGGGCCTAGCTCCTACAATGAGCAGTTCTTC. Its translation is CASSLTGPSSYNEQFF.

This clonotype was seen more than once but under ten times. This sequence joins TRBV7-2 and TRBJ1-6, with D maybe TRBD1 (5 bases). V was shortened by 0 bases and J by 6 bases, with 9 bases between the two germline ends. The CDR3 totals 15 residues. The germline gives CDR1 SGHTA, CDR2 FQGNSA. The CDR3 here is CASSLARGTNSPLHF. The DNA for the CDR3 is TGTGCCAGCAGCTTAGCTCGGGGCACTAATTCACCCCTCCACTTT.

This clonotype was picked up many times. The rearrangement joins TRBV20-1 to TRBJ2-3; 11 bases line up with TRBD2. Germline V CDR1 and CDR2: DFQATT, SNEGSKA (reference sequence). This CDR3 is 16 amino acids long. The V segment lost 8 bases and the J segment 0 bases; nucleotides outside the gene matches: 10. For the CDR3, the DNA is TGCAGTCCCATAGCGGGGGGGGGAATAAGCACAGATACGCAGTATTTT. Amino acid sequence: CSPIAGGGISTDTQYF.

V is TRBV2 and J is TRBJ1-2; D not certain. The V end lost 3 bases, the J end lost 6 bases, and 5 bases lay between the germline ends. The CDR3 covers 11 residues. CDR1 SNHLY and CDR2 FYNNEI come from the germline V gene. CDR3: CASSEPDGYTF. The CDR3 DNA follows: TGTGCCAGCAGTGAGCCAGATGGCTACACCTTC.

This clonotype occurred many times. This chain joins TRBV7-9 and TRBJ2-2; D gene ambiguous. CDR1 SEHNR and CDR2 FQNEAQ come from the germline V gene (reference sequence). Trimming stripped 1 base from V and 5 bases from J, with 5 bases between. This CDR3 is built from 13 residues. The CDR3 bases are TGTGCCAGCAGCTTAGTGTTGACCGGGGAGCTGTTTTTT. Translation gives CASSLVLTGELFF.

This clonotype was detected only a few times. The chain employs TRBV6-5 and TRBJ1-2; tentative D call: TRBD1 (6 bases). The CDR3 sequence is 14 residues long. The V gene lost 2 bases and the J gene lost 5 bases, with 12 bases spanning the gap. Germline values: CDR1 MNHEY, CDR2 SVGAGI. The CDR3 DNA reads as TGTGCCAGCAGTTACGCTCAGGGGCAGTATGGCTACACCTTC. Its translation: CASSYAQGQYGYTF.

This clonotype was seen many times. The CDR3 region is CASSLARENTGELFF. The CDR3 DNA sequence: TGTGCCAGCAGCTTAGCCCGGGAAAACACCGGGGAGCTGTTTTTT. The chain is built from TRBV7-6 and TRBJ2-2; a weak D match, TRBD2 (5 bases). The V end lost 0 bases, the J end lost 2 bases, and 7 bases lay between the germline ends. The CDR3 has 15 amino acids. Germline V gives CDR1 SGHVS, CDR2 FNYEAQ.

Only a few counts were recorded for this clonotype. This sequence joins TRBV5-6 and TRBJ2-5; D may be TRBD2 (6 bases). The CDR3 has 17 amino acids. V lost 2 bases and J lost 5, with 22 bases in between. In germline, CDR1 is SGHDT, CDR2 YYEEEE. CDR3 nucleotide sequence: TGTGCCAGCAGCTTTCGACTAGACTCTTCAGGCCTCGAGACCCAGTACTTC. It specifies CASSFRLDSSGLETQYF.

This clonotype was seen many times. The V call is TRBV10-2, the J call TRBJ1-1, with D unresolved. CDR3 length: 15 amino acids. Trimming left V 6 bases short and J 1 base short, with 15 bases between. Germline loops: CDR1 WSHSY, CDR2 SAAADI. Written as DNA, the CDR3 is TGCGCCAGCAGCCGGAAGGACGGGGAGAACACTGAAGCTTTCTTT. Translation: CASSRKDGENTEAFF.

This clonotype was observed many times. J is TRBJ2-1 and V is TRBV5-1, with a weak D call TRBD2 (5 bases). The CDR3 is 16 amino acids. Looked up from germline, CDR1 is SGHRS and CDR2 is YFSETQ. V dropped 3 bases and J dropped 3 bases, with 16 bases sitting between them. CDR3: CASSSRAPGLYNEQFF. CDR3 DNA: TGCGCCAGCAGCTCCCGGGCCCCAGGACTCTACAATGAGCAGTTCTTC.

This sequence joins TRBV5-1 and TRBJ2-3; D is uncertain. Per the germline V gene, CDR1 is SGHRS and CDR2 is YFSETQ. There are 13 residues in the CDR3. Trimming left V 6 bases short and J 3 bases short, with 11 bases between. The CDR3 bases are TGCGCCAGCAAACTCGGCGGAACAGATACGCAGTATTTT. Residues: CASKLGGTDTQYF. The entire variable domain, with the rest obtained from reference TRBV5-1 and TRBJ2-3, is as follows: KAGVTQTPRYLIKTRGQQVTLSCSPISGHRSVSWYQQTPGQGLQFLFEYFSETQRNKGNFPGRFSGRQFSNSRSEMNVSTLELGDSALYLCASKLGGTDTQYFGPGTRLTVL.

The rearrangement uses TRBV12-3 or TRBV12-4 and TRBJ2-3; maybe TRBD1 (5 bases). The CDR3 spans 14 residues. With 3 bases removed from V and 1 base from J, the gap between germline ends came to 8 bases. In DNA form, the CDR3 reads TGTGCCAGCAGTTTCTCCAGGGGCACAGATACGCAGTATTTT. It specifies CASSFSRGTDTQYF.

This rearrangement joins TRBV7-2 to TRBJ2-1; 7 bases line up with TRBD2. The germline gives CDR1 SGHTA, CDR2 FQGNSA. This CDR3 is 16 amino acids long. With V trimmed by 0 bases and J by 9 bases, 11 bases remained unmatched. The CDR3 region has the DNA TGTGCCAGCAGCTTAGCCCTAGCGGTCCCATTGGGTGAGCAGTTCTTC. As protein: CASSLALAVPLGEQFF.

The rearrangement joins TRBV29-1 to TRBJ2-5, with TRBD1 matching over 7 bases. Germline V CDR1 and CDR2: SQVTM, ANQGSEA. There are 12 residues in the CDR3. Germline trimming cut 6 bases from V and 4 bases from J; bases unmatched to any gene: 5. This CDR3 reads CSVGQPLETQYF. CDR3 in DNA: TGCAGCGTGGGACAGCCCTTAGAGACCCAGTACTTC.

This clonotype was observed a handful of times. The chain links TRBV25-1 to TRBJ1-2, with D possibly being TRBD1 (6 bases). The CDR3 has 12 residues. V lost 1 base and J 7 bases, leaving 7 bases between the germline ends. The germline CDR1 and CDR2 sequences are MGHDK and SYGVNS. CDR3 loop: CASSEWGAGYTF. DNA of the CDR3: TGTGCCAGCAGTGAATGGGGGGCTGGCTACACCTTC.

This clonotype was recorded at least ten times. DNA of the CDR3: TGTGCCACCGGACAGGGCAGCAATCAGCCCCAGCATTTT. Its protein product is CATGQGSNQPQHF. The chain is built from TRBV24-1 and TRBJ1-5; 8 nucleotides match TRBD1. With V trimmed by 9 bases and J by 1 base, 1 base remained unmatched. CDR1 and CDR2 (germline): KGHDR, SFDVKD. The CDR3 totals 13 residues.

This clonotype was recorded a few times. The rearrangement joins TRBV6-2 or TRBV6-3 to TRBJ2-1; the match to TRBD1 covers 9 bases. This CDR3 is 15 amino acids long. The trim removed 6 bases at V and 4 bases at J, leaving 7 bases unmatched. The germline gives CDR1 MNHEY, CDR2 SVGEGT. The CDR3, as DNA: TGTGCCAGCAGGGCGTCCGGGACAGGGTACAATGAGCAGTTCTTC. It encodes CASRASGTGYNEQFF.

J is TRBJ2-1 and V is TRBV5-1; 14 nucleotides match TRBD2. This CDR3 is 16 amino acids long. V shed 4 bases, J shed 3 bases, and the junction held 3 bases outside the gene matches. CDR1 is SGHRS and CDR2 is YFSETQ in the germline V gene. This CDR3 reads CASSTGLAGGYNEQFF. The CDR3 region has the DNA TGCGCCAGCAGCACCGGACTAGCGGGGGGCTACAATGAGCAGTTCTTC.

In this sample, this clonotype turned up many times. V and J are TRBV6-1 and TRBJ1-1; no clear D gene. The CDR3 contains 11 residues. CDR1 MNHNS and CDR2 SASEGT come from the germline V gene. The V end was cut by 7 bases, the J end by 1 base, with 4 bases between. The CDR3 reads CASIRNTEAFF. In DNA form, the CDR3 reads TGTGCCAGCATCAGGAACACTGAAGCTTTCTTT.

V gene TRBV5-1 combines with J gene TRBJ1-1; tentatively, D is TRBD1 (6 bases). V was pared by 3 bases and J by 4 bases, with 13 bases between. From germline, CDR1 is SGHRS and CDR2 YFSETQ. CDR3 length equals 14 residues. The CDR3: CASSSQGFGTEAFF. DNA of the CDR3: TGCGCCAGCAGCTCTCAGGGGTTCGGCACTGAAGCTTTCTTT.

Many counts were recorded for this clonotype. This chain uses TRBV7-9 with TRBJ2-7; perhaps TRBD2 as D (5 bases). Trimming pared 5 bases from V and 2 bases from J, leaving 13 bases between. This CDR3 region has 14 residues. Germline V gene lookup returns CDR1 SEHNR and CDR2 FQNEAQ (reference sequence). The CDR3: CASSPSGKPYEQYF. As DNA, the CDR3 is TGTGCCAGCAGCCCATCGGGGAAACCCTACGAGCAGTACTTC.

In its sample, this clonotype was seen many times. The chain employs TRBV5-1 and TRBJ2-1; 8 bases match TRBD2. Germline V gene data show CDR1 as SGHRS and CDR2 as YFSETQ. Trimming at V came to 1 base and at J to 7 bases, leaving 7 bases not matched to a gene. The CDR3 covers 15 residues. In DNA, the CDR3 is TGCGCCAGCAGCTTGTCCCCGGGACTAGGGAATGAGCAGTTCTTC. Its translation: CASSLSPGLGNEQFF. Looking up the rest from reference TRBV5-1 and TRBJ2-1 gives the full variable domain: KAGVTQTPRYLIKTRGQQVTLSCSPISGHRSVSWYQQTPGQGLQFLFEYFSETQRNKGNFPGRFSGRQFSNSRSEMNVSTLELGDSALYLCASSLSPGLGNEQFFGPGTRLTVL.